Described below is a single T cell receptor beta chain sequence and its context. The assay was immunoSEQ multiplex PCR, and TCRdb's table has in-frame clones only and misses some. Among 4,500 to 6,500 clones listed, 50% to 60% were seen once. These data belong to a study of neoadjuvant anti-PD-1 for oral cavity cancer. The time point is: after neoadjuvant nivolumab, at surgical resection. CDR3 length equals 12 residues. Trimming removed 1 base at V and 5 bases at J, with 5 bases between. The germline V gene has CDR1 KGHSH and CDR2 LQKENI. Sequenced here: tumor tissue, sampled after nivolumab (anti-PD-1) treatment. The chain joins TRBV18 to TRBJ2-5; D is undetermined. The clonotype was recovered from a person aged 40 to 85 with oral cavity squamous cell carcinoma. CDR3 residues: CASSPQQETQYF. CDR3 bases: TGTGCCAGCTCACCACAACAGGAGACCCAGTACTTC.